The 20 T cell receptor beta chains below all came from one sample that was sequenced in a study of blood T cell repertoires in COVID-19. The method was immunoSEQ multiplex PCR; TCRdb's version includes in-frame clones alone and lacks a portion of them. Among about 250,000 clones listed, 80% to 95% were seen once. Sequences were obtained from peripheral blood. The receptors shown here come from a man aged 25 to 45 with COVID-19, enrolled during active disease.

This chain joins TRBV6-5 and TRBJ1-1, with 8 nucleotides matching TRBD1. Germline V gene data show CDR1 as MNHEY and CDR2 as SVGAGI. With 6 bases clipped from V and 11 bases from J, the junction kept 5 bases outside the gene matches. This CDR3 spans 11 amino acids. The CDR3: CASRDRVRAFF. The DNA of the CDR3 is TGTGCCAGCAGGGACAGGGTTCGGGCTTTCTTT.

The CDR3 here is CASSLAQGQRTEAFF. The CDR3 region has the DNA TGTGCCAGCAGCTTAGCGCAGGGACAGCGCACTGAAGCTTTCTTT. This chain connects TRBV7-9 to TRBJ1-1; 7 bases align to TRBD1. CDR1 and CDR2 from the germline V gene are SEHNR and FQNEAQ (reference sequence). The CDR3 spans 15 residues. Unmatched junction bases numbered 5, after V lost 0 bases and J lost 4 bases.

The V call is TRBV28, the J call TRBJ1-6; D not certain. The CDR3 extends over 14 amino acids. Germline V gives CDR1 MDHEN, CDR2 SYDVKM. The V gene lost 8 bases and the J gene lost 2 bases, with 10 bases spanning the gap. The DNA for the CDR3 is TGTGCCAGCTCCACAGCTACCTATAATTCACCCCTCCACTTT. Its translation: CASSTATYNSPLHF.

V and J are TRBV6-1 and TRBJ1-5, with TRBD1 matching over 8 bases. Germline assignment: CDR1 MNHNS and CDR2 SASEGT. The CDR3 loop spans 18 amino acids. V lost 3 bases, J lost 0 bases, and 10 bases stayed unmatched. The CDR3, as DNA: TGTGCCAGCAGTGAGCTGCCTGGGACAGGCGATAGCAATCAGCCCCAGCATTTT. Translating it yields CASSELPGTGDSNQPQHF.

The chain's CDR3 is CDYGGPGSYEQYF. The CDR3 bases are TGTGACTACGGAGGCCCGGGCTCCTACGAGCAGTACTTC. This chain connects TRBV11-1 to TRBJ2-7, with a tentative D call TRBD2 (5 bases). Germline CDR1 SGHAT, CDR2 FQDESV (reference sequence). The CDR3 has 13 amino acids.

This clone was observed once. The CDR3 reads CASSLTGERTQYF. The CDR3 DNA is TGTGCCAGCAGCTTGACAGGAGAGAGGACCCAGTACTTC. V is TRBV5-4 and J is TRBJ2-5; a possible D gene is TRBD1 (5 bases). The V end was cut by 1 base, the J end by 7 bases, with 11 bases between. This CDR3 has 13 residues. Looked up from germline, CDR1 is SGHNT and CDR2 is YYREEE (reference sequence).

The rearrangement joins TRBV5-4 to TRBJ1-1; 7 bases align to TRBD1. The germline CDR1 and CDR2 sequences are SGHNT and YYREEE (reference sequence). The CDR3 contains 15 residues. V was pared by 8 bases and J by 1 base, with 11 bases of the junction left unmatched. This CDR3 reads CASQLVAGGNTEAFF. The CDR3 DNA reads TGTGCCAGTCAGCTTGTGGCAGGGGGGAACACTGAAGCTTTCTTT.

The CDR3 is CAWRGLAQETQYF. The CDR3 nucleotides are TGTGCCTGGAGGGGACTAGCTCAAGAGACCCAGTACTTC. The chain couples TRBV30 to TRBJ2-5, with 9 bases aligning to TRBD2. Unmatched junction bases numbered 1, after V lost 3 bases and J lost 2 bases. The germline V gene encodes CDR1 GTSNPN and CDR2 SVGIG (reference sequence). The CDR3 totals 13 residues.

The chain couples TRBV19 to TRBJ1-5; TRBD1 matches at 8 bases. The CDR3 contains 18 residues. The germline V gene encodes CDR1 LNHDA and CDR2 SQIVND (reference sequence). V lost 5 bases to trimming and J lost 0 bases; unmatched junction nucleotides: 12. This CDR3 is CASSVGQGSRFSNQPQHF. The CDR3, as DNA: TGTGCCAGTAGTGTCGGACAGGGTAGCCGGTTTAGCAATCAGCCCCAGCATTTT.

This CDR3 is CASSPLAGSSYEQYF. For the CDR3, the DNA is TGCGCCAGCAGCCCACTAGCGGGGAGCTCCTACGAGCAGTACTTC. The gene calls are TRBV4-1 and TRBJ2-7; 10 bases agree with TRBD2. V dropped 4 bases and J dropped 0; count of bases not matched to a gene: 3. CDR3 length equals 15 residues. Germline-derived CDR1 and CDR2 are MGHRA and YSYEKL.

DNA of the CDR3: TGTGCCAGTAGTATAGGGGGGGGGCAGCCCCAGCATTTT. As protein: CASSIGGGQPQHF. V usage is TRBV19 and J usage is TRBJ1-5; TRBD1 might be the D (5 bases). The germline gives CDR1 LNHDA, CDR2 SQIVND (reference sequence). There are 13 residues in the CDR3. Trimming left V 1 base short and J 7 bases short, with 8 bases between.

This clone was recorded once. V and J are TRBV21-1 and TRBJ1-5. TRBV21-1 has pseudogene status. The CDR3 loop spans 17 amino acids. The CDR3 sequence: CASSKSFGGAENQPQHF. As DNA, the CDR3 is TGTGCCAGCAGCAAAAGCTTCGGCGGGGCTGAAAATCAGCCCCAGCATTTT.

The V call is TRBV7-2, the J call TRBJ2-1; a possible D gene is TRBD2 (6 bases). CDR1 SGHTA and CDR2 FQGNSA come from the germline V gene. CDR3 length: 15 residues. Deletions cut 3 bases from V and 1 base from J, with 10 bases between. This CDR3 is CASSFGGPSYNEQFF. In DNA form, the CDR3 reads TGTGCCAGCAGCTTCGGGGGTCCATCCTACAATGAGCAGTTCTTC.

The genes are TRBV7-2 and TRBJ1-5, with D maybe TRBD1 (5 bases). This CDR3 is built from 15 residues. From germline, CDR1 is SGHTA and CDR2 FQGNSA. The V gene lost 5 bases and the J gene lost 2 bases, with 13 bases spanning the gap. CDR3 residues: CASSVYQGRNQPQHF. CDR3 coding DNA: TGTGCCAGCAGCGTATATCAGGGTCGCAATCAGCCCCAGCATTTT. The full variable domain, rest sourced from reference TRBV7-2 and TRBJ1-5, is GAGVSQSPSNKVTEKGKDVELRCDPISGHTALYWYRQSLGQGLEFLIYFQGNSAPDKSGLPSDRFSAERTGGSVSTLTIQRTQQEDSAVYLCASSVYQGRNQPQHFGDGTRLSIL.

The CDR3 region has the DNA TGTGCCAGCAGTTACTCAGGGGGATCTGAAGCTTTCTTT. Protein sequence: CASSYSGGSEAFF. V usage is TRBV6-6 and J usage is TRBJ1-1; the D gene is possibly TRBD1 (6 bases). Deletions cut 0 bases from V and 6 bases from J, with 8 bases between. Germline V gene lookup returns CDR1 MNHNY and CDR2 SVGAGI (reference sequence). This CDR3 has 13 amino acids.

The genes are TRBV11-2 and TRBJ2-1; D gene uncertain. The length of the CDR3 is 13 residues. Germline V gene lookup returns CDR1 SGHAT and CDR2 FQNNGV. The V end lost 5 bases, the J end lost 7 bases, and 12 bases lay between the germline ends. CDR3 sequence: CASSTPPRNEQFF. The CDR3 DNA follows: TGTGCCAGCAGCACCCCACCCAGGAATGAGCAGTTCTTC. Supplemented by reference TRBV11-2 and TRBJ2-1, the full variable domain reads EAGVAQSPRYKIIEKRQSVAFWCNPISGHATLYWYQQILGQGPKLLIQFQNNGVVDDSQLPKDRFSAERLKGVDSTLKIQPAKLEDSAVYLCASSTPPRNEQFFGPGTRLTVL.

The V gene is TRBV7-6, the J gene TRBJ2-5; 8 bases map to TRBD2. There are 16 residues in the CDR3. Unmatched junction bases numbered 10, after V lost 3 bases and J lost 4 bases. Germline V CDR1 and CDR2: SGHVS, FNYEAQ. This CDR3 reads CASSFGTRGAVETQYF. The CDR3 DNA sequence: TGTGCCAGCAGCTTTGGGACGCGGGGGGCGGTAGAGACCCAGTACTTC.

V usage is TRBV18 and J usage is TRBJ2-7; 9 bases map to TRBD1. Germline-derived CDR1 and CDR2 are KGHSH and LQKENI. This CDR3 has 15 residues. Trimming took 1 base from V and 0 from J; bases not matched to a gene: 1. This CDR3 reads CASSPRTGVSYEQYF. The CDR3 DNA sequence: TGTGCCAGCTCACCACGGACAGGGGTCTCCTACGAGCAGTACTTC.

The V call is TRBV11-1, the J call TRBJ1-5; D remains unclear. This CDR3 spans 13 amino acids. CDR1 is SGHAT, CDR2 FQDESV, per germline (reference sequence). Between the trimmed V and J ends, which lost 3 bases and 0 bases, there was a span of 3 bases. The CDR3 region has the DNA TGTGCCAGCAGCTTTAATAGCAATCAGCCCCAGCATTTT. It specifies CASSFNSNQPQHF.

CDR3 DNA sequence: TGTGCCAGCAGCCAAAGGGACAGGAACACTGAAGCTTTCTTT. It specifies CASSQRDRNTEAFF. The rearrangement uses TRBV4-2 and TRBJ1-1, with 7 bases identical to TRBD1. The V gene end was trimmed by 2 bases and the J gene end by 1 base; junction bases not matched to a gene: 1. The germline CDR1 and CDR2 sequences are LGHNA and YNFKEQ. The CDR3 sequence is 14 residues long.